The clone carrying this TCR beta chain has a single count. Original processing methods: Amplification of reference gene primers was used by the study to estimate nucleated cell counts. Clones were read by immunoSEQ multiplex PCR, and TCRdb kept only the in-frame ones, dropping some. Clonal size and the V and J genes are those of that table, whereas D and trimming came from the DNA. This repertoire shows about 420,000 clones, about 87% found once; its top ten account for 0.8% to 0.9%. This specimen belongs to a study of blood T cell repertoires in COVID-19. Study-wide background: Acute and convalescent COVID-19 specimens originated in the United States, Italy and Spain.

The ends were cut back, 3 bases at V and 2 bases at J, with 8 bases in the middle. This CDR3 is 13 amino acids long. Germline V gene data show CDR1 as MNHEY and CDR2 as SMNVEV (reference sequence). The chain is built from TRBV27 and TRBJ2-7; D uncertain. The sample comprised peripheral blood. This sequence was found in a man younger than 35 with COVID-19, enrolled during active disease. The chain's CDR3 is CASSFQATYEQYF. The CDR3 nucleotides are TGTGCCAGCAGTTTCCAGGCAACCTACGAGCAGTACTTC.